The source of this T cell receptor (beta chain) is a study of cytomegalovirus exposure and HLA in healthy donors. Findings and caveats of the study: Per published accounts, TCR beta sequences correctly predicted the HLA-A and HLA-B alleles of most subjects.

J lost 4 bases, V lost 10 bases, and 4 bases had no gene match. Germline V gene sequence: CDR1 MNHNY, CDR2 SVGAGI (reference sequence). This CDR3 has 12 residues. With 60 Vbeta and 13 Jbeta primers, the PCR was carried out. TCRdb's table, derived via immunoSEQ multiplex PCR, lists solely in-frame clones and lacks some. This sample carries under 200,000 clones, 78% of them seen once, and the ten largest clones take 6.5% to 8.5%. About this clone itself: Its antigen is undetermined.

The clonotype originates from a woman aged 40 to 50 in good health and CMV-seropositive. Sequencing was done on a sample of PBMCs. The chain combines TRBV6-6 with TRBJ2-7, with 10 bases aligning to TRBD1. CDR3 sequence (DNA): TGTGCCACCAGGGACAGGGGTTACGAGCAGTACTTC. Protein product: CATRDRGYEQYF.